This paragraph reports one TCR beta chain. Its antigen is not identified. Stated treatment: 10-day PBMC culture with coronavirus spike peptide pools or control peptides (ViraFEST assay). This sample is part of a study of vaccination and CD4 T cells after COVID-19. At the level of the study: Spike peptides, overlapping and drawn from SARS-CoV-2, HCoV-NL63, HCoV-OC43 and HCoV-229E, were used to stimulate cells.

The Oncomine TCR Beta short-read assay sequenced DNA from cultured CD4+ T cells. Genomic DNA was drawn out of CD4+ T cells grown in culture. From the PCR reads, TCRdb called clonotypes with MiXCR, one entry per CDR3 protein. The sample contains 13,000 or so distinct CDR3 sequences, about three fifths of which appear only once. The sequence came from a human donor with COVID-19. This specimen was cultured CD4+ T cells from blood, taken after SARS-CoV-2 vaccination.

The CDR3 reads CSVVQGTYEQYF. CDR3 coding DNA: TGCAGCGTTGTCCAAGGGACCTACGAGCAGTACTTC. V is TRBV29-1 and J is TRBJ2-7, with D uncertain. Germline loops: CDR1 SQVTM, CDR2 ANQGSEA. The CDR3 is 12 amino acids. Deletions cut 4 bases from V and 2 bases from J, with 9 bases between.